What follows are 14 T cell receptor beta chains derived from one specimen sequenced in a study of blood T cell repertoires in COVID-19. Sequenced by immunoSEQ multiplex PCR; TCRdb stores in-frame clones only, minus some. The table has 380,000 or so clones, around 89% seen once. The sample was PBMCs or T cells enriched from blood (not recorded which). The receptors derive from a woman between 25 and 40 years old with acute COVID-19.

In this sample, this clone turned up a few times. The rearrangement joins TRBV19 to TRBJ1-1; D is undetermined. The CDR3 covers 13 residues. Germline CDR1 LNHDA, CDR2 SQIVND (reference sequence). V shed 2 bases and J shed 5 bases, with 9 bases lying between them. The CDR3, as DNA: TGTGCCAGTAGTATAAACGGCAGGACTGAAGCTTTCTTT. Amino acids: CASSINGRTEAFF.

The chain uses TRBV5-1 and TRBJ2-1; 7 bases agree with TRBD1. CDR3 length equals 15 residues. The V segment lost 4 bases and the J segment 5 bases; nucleotides outside the gene matches: 9. In germline, CDR1 is SGHRS, CDR2 YFSETQ. The CDR3 spells CASSPGQSPDNEQFF. CDR3 bases: TGCGCCAGCAGCCCGGGACAGTCCCCTGACAATGAGCAGTTCTTC.

V gene TRBV12-3 or TRBV12-4 combines with J gene TRBJ1-1; unclear D gene. V lost 6 bases and J lost 6, with 8 bases in between. The CDR3 contains 11 residues. CDR3 region: CASRIGPEAFF. Written as DNA, the CDR3 is TGTGCCAGCAGGATTGGCCCTGAAGCTTTCTTT.

V usage is TRBV4-3 and J usage is TRBJ2-3; TRBD2 matches 11 bases. The CDR3 is made up of 17 amino acids. Trimming at V came to 2 bases and at J to 4 bases, leaving 8 bases not matched to a gene. Germline CDR1 is LGHNA and CDR2 is YSLEER. CDR3 region: CASSQLRSGGAPDTQYF. DNA for the CDR3: TGCGCCAGCAGCCAATTACGTAGCGGGGGGGCACCAGATACGCAGTATTTT.

V is TRBV9 and J is TRBJ2-3; 8 bases fit TRBD2. Trimming removed 0 bases from V and 2 bases from J; junction bases left unmatched: 2. The CDR3 length is 15 residues. Germline V CDR1 and CDR2: SGDLS, YYNGEE. The CDR3 loop reads CASSVGSGATDTQYF. In DNA, the CDR3 is TGTGCCAGCAGCGTAGGTAGCGGGGCCACAGATACGCAGTATTTT.

This clone came up once. CDR3 region: CASSYPGGNGYTF. The CDR3 nucleotides read TGTGCCAGCAGTTACCCGGGAGGAAATGGCTACACCTTC. This chain joins TRBV6-5 and TRBJ1-2; D unclear. Germline V CDR1 and CDR2: MNHEY, SVGAGI. Trimming took 2 bases from V and 6 from J, leaving 10 bases between them. The CDR3 is 13 amino acids.

This chain uses TRBV3-1 (or the pseudogene TRBV3-2) with TRBJ2-7, with 8 bases identical to TRBD2. Germline CDR1 and CDR2: LGHDT and YNNKEL (reference sequence). The CDR3 sequence is 14 residues long. Trimming took 1 base from V and 4 from J; bases not matched to a gene: 3. Written as DNA, the CDR3 is TGTGCCAGCAGCCAAGTCTCGGGGGGGTACGAGCAGTACTTC. Translating it yields CASSQVSGGYEQYF.

This clone appeared once. V is TRBV29-1 and J is TRBJ1-2; maybe TRBD1 (6 bases). The CDR3 sequence is 14 residues long. V lost 5 bases to trimming and J lost 2 bases, with 15 bases between them. Per the germline V gene, CDR1 is SQVTM and CDR2 is ANQGSEA. The CDR3 nucleotides are TGCAGCGTTCAAGCCCAGACAGGCAACTATGGCTACACCTTC. It specifies CSVQAQTGNYGYTF. Complete variable domain (other parts from reference TRBV29-1 and TRBJ1-2): SAVISQKPSRDICQRGTSLTIQCQVDSQVTMMFWYRQQPGQSLTLIATANQGSEATYESGFVIDKFPISRPNLTFSTLTVSNMSPEDSSIYLCSVQAQTGNYGYTFGSGTRLTVV.

The V and J genes are TRBV5-1 and TRBJ1-3; weak D call: TRBD1 (6 bases). Per the germline V gene, CDR1 is SGHRS and CDR2 is YFSETQ. V was pared by 4 bases and J by 2 bases, with 10 bases between. The CDR3 totals 14 residues. The CDR3 sequence: CASSKGQTGNTIYF. The DNA of the CDR3 is TGCGCCAGCAGCAAGGGACAAACTGGAAACACCATATATTTT.

This chain joins TRBV3-1 (or the pseudogene TRBV3-2) and TRBJ2-1; TRBD2 matches 9 bases. The trim removed 4 bases at V and 8 bases at J, leaving 9 bases unmatched. Looked up from germline, CDR1 is LGHDT and CDR2 is YNNKEL (reference sequence). The CDR3 length is 15 residues. CDR3 sequence: CASSPHGGGAYEQFF. CDR3 sequence (DNA): TGTGCCAGCAGCCCCCATGGCGGGGGGGCCTATGAGCAGTTCTTC.

This clone was seen many times. CDR3 region: CAWQGQGQETQYF. For the CDR3, the DNA is TGTGCCTGGCAAGGACAGGGCCAAGAGACCCAGTACTTC. The J gene is TRBJ2-5, the V gene TRBV30; 8 positions agree with TRBD1. V was clipped by 5 bases and J by 1 base; unmatched bases: 3. The CDR3 loop spans 13 amino acids. The V gene's germline CDR1 is GTSNPN and CDR2 SVGIG (reference sequence).

The chain combines TRBV27 with TRBJ1-5; D not certain. Trimming cost V 4 bases and J 5 bases, with 15 bases left between them. The CDR3 has 15 amino acids. In germline, CDR1 is MNHEY, CDR2 SMNVEV (reference sequence). DNA of the CDR3: TGTGCCAGCAGTTCCACGCAAGAGGGCCATCAGCCCCAGCATTTT. Translated, it gives CASSSTQEGHQPQHF.

The chain is built from TRBV18 and TRBJ2-4; the D gene is possibly TRBD2 (6 bases). The CDR3 has 13 residues. Germline V CDR1 and CDR2: KGHSH, LQKENI. V was trimmed by 7 bases and J by 8 bases, leaving 15 bases between them. CDR3 sequence (DNA): TGTGCCAGCTTACTTCCGGGAGAGGACATTCAGTACTTC. This sequence encodes CASLLPGEDIQYF.

The CDR3 DNA reads TGTGCCAGCAGCGTGGGACAGGGGGGCACCGGGGAGCTGTTTTTT. Translation: CASSVGQGGTGELFF. V gene TRBV9 combines with J gene TRBJ2-2; 11 bases agree with TRBD1. The CDR3 loop spans 15 amino acids. The trim removed 2 bases at V and 4 bases at J, leaving 1 base unmatched. Germline CDR1 reads SGDLS; CDR2 reads YYNGEE.